This TCR beta chain was captured in a study of spatial heterogeneity in lung cancer. Study summary: Alpha-chain sequences were consistently detected in smaller numbers than beta-chain sequences.

Indicated time point: sample taken at primary tumor resection. In each case, whole RNA from tumor, nontumor lung or frozen PBMC was sequenced unsorted. Every TCR cDNA molecule bore its own unique molecular identifier. TCRdb reprocessed the 5' RACE reads with MiXCR, giving one entry per CDR3 protein. The top ten clones hold around two fifths of a sample with over 6,000 distinct CDR3 sequences, 5.4% of them seen once. The CDR3 length is 11 residues. Germline assignment: CDR1 MNHEY and CDR2 SVGAGI. This clonotype was recorded a few times. A read error is possible here, since a much larger clone lies one base away.

The chain carries TRBV6-5 and TRBJ2-7; no firm D call. The receptor's source is a male donor with early-stage non-small cell lung cancer. Sequencing used PBMCs, obtained at surgery. CDR3 sequence: CACSTNYEQYF. The DNA for the CDR3 is TGTGCCTGCAGTACTAACTACGAGCAGTACTTC.